One TCR beta chain is described in this entry. These data originate in a study of blood T cell repertoires in COVID-19. Looked up from germline, CDR1 is KGHSH and CDR2 is LQKENI. V lost 6 bases and J lost 5; bases outside the gene matches: 8. The length of the CDR3 is 14 residues. The authors' processing: Amplified reference gene primers provided the basis for estimating nucleated cell counts. Repertoires were generated with immunoSEQ multiplex PCR, while TCRdb's copy carries only in-frame clones and drops some. V, J and clone size were drawn from that table, and D and trimming were deduced from the DNA. The table records over 90,000 clones, about 87% of them present only once.

The rearrangement joins TRBV18 to TRBJ2-5; 8 positions agree with TRBD1. The TCR was taken from a human donor in a cohort sampled during active COVID-19. Specimen: peripheral blood. CDR3 sequence: CASSQGASSETQYF. The CDR3 DNA reads as TGTGCCAGCTCGCAGGGGGCCTCTTCGGAGACCCAGTACTTC. Drawing the rest from reference TRBV18 and TRBJ2-5, the complete variable domain is NAGVMQNPRHLVRRRGQEARLRCSPMKGHSHVYWYRQLPEEGLKFMVYLQKENIIDESGMPKERFSAEFPKEGPSILRIQQVVRGDSAAYFCASSQGASSETQYFGPGTRLLVL.